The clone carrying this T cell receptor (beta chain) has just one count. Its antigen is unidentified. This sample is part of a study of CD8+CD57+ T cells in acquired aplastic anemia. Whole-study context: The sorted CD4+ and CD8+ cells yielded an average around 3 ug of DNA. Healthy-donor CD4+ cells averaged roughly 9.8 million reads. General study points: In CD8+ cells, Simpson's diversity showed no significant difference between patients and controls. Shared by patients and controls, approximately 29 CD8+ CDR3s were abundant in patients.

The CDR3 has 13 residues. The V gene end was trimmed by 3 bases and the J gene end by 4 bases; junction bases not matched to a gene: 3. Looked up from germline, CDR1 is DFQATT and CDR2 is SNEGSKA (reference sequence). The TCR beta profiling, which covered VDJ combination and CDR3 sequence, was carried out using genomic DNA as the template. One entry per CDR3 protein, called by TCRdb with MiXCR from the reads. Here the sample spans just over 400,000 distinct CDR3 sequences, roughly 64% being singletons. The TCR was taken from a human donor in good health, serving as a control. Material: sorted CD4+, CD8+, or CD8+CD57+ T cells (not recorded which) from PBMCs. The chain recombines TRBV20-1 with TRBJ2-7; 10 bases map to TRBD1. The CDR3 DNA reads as TGCAGTGCTAGGGGGGACAGGGGTTACGAGCAGTACTTC. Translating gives CSARGDRGYEQYF.